This entry concerns a single T cell receptor beta chain. No antigen is known for it. The CDR3 has 15 amino acids. The V and J ends lost 6 bases and 5 bases, in that order; junction bases with no gene match: 12. The germline V gene encodes CDR1 DFQATT and CDR2 SNEGSKA (reference sequence). The sample belongs to a study of T-cell memory formation after mild COVID-19. Study results and caveats: Clones that contracted from day 15 to 85 were balanced CD4/CD8, while later expanders leaned CD4+. Clones from the second wave (peaking day 37) had unconfirmed SARS-CoV-2 specificity. Among contracting clones, CD4+ were mainly CM/EM and CD8+ enriched in EMRA.

5'RACE with constant-segment primers yielded barcoded, UMI-tagged TCR alpha and TCR beta cDNA libraries. TCRdb processed the 5' RACE reads anew with MiXCR; each CDR3 protein has one entry. The repertoire holds hundreds of thousands of distinct CDR3 sequences, with roughly 18% as singletons. The chain carries TRBV20-1 and TRBJ1-1; 10 bases line up with TRBD1. The receptor comes from a man aged 18-30 years who had mild COVID-19 (a few samples of this study predate the infection). Cell type and time point are not known. Sequenced: PBMCs or a T cell subset sorted from them (not recorded which). DNA for the CDR3: TGCAGTGCCGAAATTGGACAGGGGGTGGGTACTGAAGCTTTCTTT. This gives the protein CSAEIGQGVGTEAFF.